This T cell receptor beta chain was identified in a study of T cell repertoires in cytomegalovirus infection. Study observations and caveats: The study found HLA-C-restricted CMV-specific TCR beta clonotypes dominating the ex vivo response.

Per germline, CDR1 LGHDT and CDR2 YNNKEL (reference sequence). This CDR3 has 13 residues. V was shortened by 0 bases and J by 5 bases, with 8 bases between the two germline ends. Concerning this clonotype itself: Its target is unknown.

TCRdb re-derived calls from the reads in MiXCR, one entry per CDR3 protein. The sample holds approximately 600,000 distinct CDR3 sequences, about 40% seen once. The sequence was obtained from a human donor in good health (CMV status not recorded). Some clones in this sample may be carry-over from other donors' samples. This chain connects TRBV3-1 to TRBJ2-7; D may match TRBD1 or TRBD2 (5 bases each). Here the sequenced sample was cultured PBMCs, taken from culture after CMV antigen stimulation. This CDR3 is CASSQEQGDEQYF. Here the CDR3 DNA reads TGTGCCAGCAGCCAAGAGCAGGGAGACGAGCAGTACTTC.